This TCR beta chain was documented in a study of T cell responses to AZD1222 COVID-19 vaccine (dated by TCRdb to 2020 to 2022). Study-wide context: AZD1222 recipients with second doses at about 4 weeks or about 12 weeks were pooled, because spike-specific TCR depth and breadth did not differ between schedules. A total of 233 trial participants underwent TCR sequencing, of whom 200 to 220 had received two doses of AZD1222 and approximately 26 had received two doses of the MenACWY control vaccine. Enrollment into the trials was organized by age into subgroups of 18-55, 56-69 and 70-plus years, and those subgroups contained roughly 160, 29 and 62 TCR-sequenced participants, respectively. Beyond this particular receptor, the publication reports: CD4 TCRs associated with the vaccine covered the entire spike protein, and the dominant responses were in regions 160-218 and 743-854. Conclusions about previously exposed vaccinees are limited because only six or seven AZD1222 recipients were SARS-CoV-2 seropositive at baseline. After two AZD1222 doses, spike-specific TCR breadth and depth were significantly higher than at day 0 and than in MenACWY recipients. Epitopes outside the regions mutated in the B.1.351 and B.1.1.7 variants were reportedly recognized by nearly half of the unique spike-specific TCRs. Because no day 14 peak-response samples were available, repertoires were characterized only after the peak T cell response. Most participants were white British and females outnumbered males, and the authors suggested that clonal diversity may have been underestimated. In the small 56-69-year group, the increase in depth fell short of significance, most likely because of low power.

CDR1 and CDR2 (SGDLS, YYNGEE) derive from the germline V gene. Relative to germline, V is 0 bases shorter and J is 14 bases shorter, with 18 bases between their ends. Including the terminal cysteine and phenylalanine, the CDR3 comprises 14 residues. Only CDR3 DNA remains: 42 bases, in frame from the first base. The time point label, as the study defines it: baseline before first vaccination. The vaccinee samples were drawn from two UK trials, COV001 and COV002, one of which was a single-blind randomized controlled phase 2/3 trial testing AZD1222 (ChAdOx1 nCoV-19) in healthy adults. Trial participant PBMC samples were collected at day 0 and day 28 after the second dose for TCRbeta chain sequencing. This clone has only a few counts. Its antigen is currently not known. Base quality data are lacking; no much larger clone is found one base away. The CDR3 regions of human TCRbeta chains were analyzed by immunosequencing. The study's own analysis went as follows. Repertoire TCRs were checked for matches against a reference library of SARS-CoV-2-specific TCRs that had been generated using the MIRA antigen-specificity platform. Breadth meant the fraction of unique TCRs that were SARS-CoV-2-associated, whereas depth meant the fraction of total T cells that were SARS-CoV-2-associated. Using the MIRA data, every spike-specific TCR was mapped to the spike region that the TCR reacted to and assigned to either a CD4 or a CD8 class. Log10-transformed breadth and depth values were compared by one-way ANOVA with Sidak's multiple comparisons tests. Drawn from immuneACCESS, this table holds only the in-frame rearrangements with V and J called that TCRdb kept. Clones are partly lost; checked studies trace under half to an unresolved V gene and leave the rest unexplained. That table supplies the V and J calls and clone size; D and trimming were determined from the DNA. The sample yields roughly 170,000 clones; just over 85% were counted once. The top ten hold approximately 0.49% of the sample.

This TCR was sampled from an adult in good health. This sample comprised peripheral blood, obtained on day 0 of AZD1222 vaccination. The chain joins TRBV9 to TRBJ2-1, with a weak D call of TRBD1 (6 bases match). The DNA sequence is given as TGTGCCAGCAGCGTAGGGGACACAGGTCCGGTGGAGTTCTTC. It codes for CASSVGDTGPVEFF.